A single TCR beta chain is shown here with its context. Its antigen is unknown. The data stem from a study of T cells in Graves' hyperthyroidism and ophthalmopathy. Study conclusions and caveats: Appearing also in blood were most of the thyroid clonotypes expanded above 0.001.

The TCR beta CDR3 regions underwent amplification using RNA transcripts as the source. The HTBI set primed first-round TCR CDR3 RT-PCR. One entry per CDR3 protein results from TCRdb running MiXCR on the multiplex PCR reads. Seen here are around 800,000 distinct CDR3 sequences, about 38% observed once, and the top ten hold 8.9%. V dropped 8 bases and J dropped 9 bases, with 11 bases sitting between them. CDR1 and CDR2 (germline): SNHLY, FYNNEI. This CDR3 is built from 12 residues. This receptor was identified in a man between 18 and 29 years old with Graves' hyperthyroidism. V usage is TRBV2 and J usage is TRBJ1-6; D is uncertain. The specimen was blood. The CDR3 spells CASPYEGSPLHF. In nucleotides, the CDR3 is TGTGCCAGCCCCTACGAGGGTTCACCCCTCCACTTT.